Listed below are T cell receptor beta chains from one sample, sequenced in a study of blood T cell repertoires in COVID-19. The data were produced by immunoSEQ multiplex PCR, yet TCRdb's version contains in-frame clones alone and is incomplete. The sample records roughly 400,000 clones, 70% to 90% being singletons. Sequencing used PBMCs or T cells enriched from blood (not recorded which). The receptors here all came from a woman in her late teens or twenties who had been exposed to COVID-19. Both conserved end residues are part of each CDR3. D genes are given only for firm matches. Size is omitted from some rows. Given values are once, few, many or a class for expanded clones.

>TRBD1|.|TRBJ2-1|TRBV29-1
CSVSGTAYNEQFF
TGCAGCGTTTCCGGGACAGCATACAATGAGCAGTTCTTC
>.|.|TRBJ2-1|TRBV12-3/TRBV12-4
CASSLGANNEQFF
TGTGCCAGCAGTTTAGGGGCGAACAATGAGCAGTTCTTC
>.|.|TRBJ2-7|TRBV7-8
CASSLMAATGEQYF
TGTGCCAGCAGCTTAATGGCAGCCACGGGGGAGCAGTACTTC
>TRBD1|few|TRBJ1-5|TRBV7-2
CASSPGQGWGSNQPQHF
TGTGCCAGCAGCCCTGGACAGGGGTGGGGTAGCAATCAGCCCCAGCATTTT
>TRBD1|.|TRBJ1-2|TRBV6-2/TRBV6-3
CASSRRQGHYGYTF
TGTGCCAGCAGTCGTAGACAGGGACACTATGGCTACACCTTC
>TRBD1|few|TRBJ1-2|TRBV9
CASSEEGAGDYGYTF
TGTGCCAGCAGCGAGGAGGGGGCCGGGGACTATGGCTACACCTTC
>.|.|TRBJ2-4|TRBV7-2
CASSPGLENIQYF
TGTGCCAGCAGTCCGGGACTTGAAAACATTCAGTACTTC
>.|.|TRBJ1-6|TRBV3-1/TRBV3-2
CASSPNRNSPLHF
TGTGCCAGCAGCCCCAACAGGAATTCACCCCTCCACTTT
>TRBD1|.|TRBJ1-5|TRBV27
CASSFSGTDPYNQPQHF
TGTGCCAGCAGTTTTTCCGGGACAGACCCCTACAATCAGCCCCAGCATTTT
>.|.|TRBJ2-5|TRBV11-2
CASSQPGYEGTQYF
TGTGCCAGCAGCCAACCCGGGTATGAGGGGACCCAGTACTTC
>.|.|TRBJ2-3|TRBV6-2/TRBV6-3
CASSPNAAGADTQYF
TGTGCCAGCAGTCCCAACGCAGCGGGCGCAGATACGCAGTATTTT
>TRBD2|.|TRBJ2-3|TRBV11-2
CASSLGGTGTDTQYF
TGTGCCAGCAGCTTGGGGGGGACGGGCACAGATACGCAGTATTTT
>.|.|TRBJ2-2|TRBV4-2
CASSQDQGFLGKNTGELFF
TGTGCCAGCAGCCAAGATCAGGGGTTTTTGGGGAAGAACACCGGGGAGCTGTTTTTT
>.|.|TRBJ1-1|TRBV27
CASRRRSNTEAFF
TGTGCCAGCCGGAGAAGGAGTAACACTGAAGCTTTCTTT
>TRBD1|.|TRBJ2-1|TRBV2
CASSEQFQGVVNEQFF
TGTGCCAGCAGTGAACAGTTTCAGGGGGTAGTAAATGAGCAGTTCTTC
>TRBD1|.|TRBJ2-5|TRBV25-1
CASREATGALETQYF
TGTGCCAGCAGGGAGGCCACAGGGGCTTTGGAGACCCAGTACTTC
>.|.|TRBJ2-1|TRBV19
CATYPSRESSYNEQFF
TGTGCCACCTACCCCTCGAGGGAGAGCTCCTACAATGAGCAGTTCTTC
>.|.|TRBJ2-3|TRBV10-2
CASSESVIFRATDTQYF
TGCGCCAGCAGTGAGTCTGTTATCTTCAGGGCCACAGATACGCAGTATTTT
>TRBD2|few|TRBJ2-7|TRBV11-2
CASSFTGLAGNEQYF
TGTGCCAGCAGCTTCACGGGACTAGCGGGGAACGAGCAGTACTTC
>TRBD2|.|TRBJ2-3|TRBV2
CASSEWREFPDTQYF
TGTGCCAGCAGTGAATGGCGGGAGTTCCCAGATACGCAGTATTTT
>TRBD1|.|TRBJ2-2|TRBV6-1
CASSDGQGNTGELFF
TGTGCCAGCAGTGATGGACAGGGCAACACCGGGGAGCTGTTTTTT
>.|.|TRBJ2-7|TRBV6-5
CASSYSLPGPSYEQYF
TGTGCCAGCAGTTACTCGTTACCAGGGCCCTCCTACGAGCAGTACTTC
>.|.|TRBJ2-1|TRBV7-9
CASSPSGGYNEQFF
TGTGCCAGCAGCCCGAGTGGCGGATACAATGAGCAGTTCTTC
>TRBD2|.|TRBJ2-7|TRBV29-1
CSVTSGGTYYEQYF
TGCAGCGTGACTAGCGGGGGGACTTACTACGAGCAGTACTTC
>TRBD1|.|TRBJ1-5|TRBV19
CASSRDRGGNQPQHF
TGTGCCAGTAGTAGGGACAGGGGAGGCAATCAGCCCCAGCATTTT
>TRBD2|.|TRBJ2-2|TRBV11-2
CASGRGGLRTGELFF
TGTGCCAGCGGGCGGGGGGGCCTACGGACCGGGGAGCTGTTTTTT
>TRBD2|once|TRBJ2-7|TRBV7-2
CASSLGLAGASGHEQYF
TGTGCCAGCAGCTTAGGACTAGCGGGGGCCTCCGGGCACGAGCAGTACTTC
>.|.|TRBJ2-1|TRBV6-5
CASSPGAGIEQFF
TGTGCCAGCAGTCCCGGGGCGGGGATTGAGCAGTTCTTC
>.|.|TRBJ1-4|TRBV14
CASSQGVQPNENLFF
TGTGCCAGCAGCCAAGGGGTACAGCCTAATGAAAATCTGTTTTTT
>.|.|TRBJ2-1|TRBV9
CASSVVGSGGSTNEQFF
TGTGCCAGCAGCGTAGTGGGTAGCGGAGGTTCTACCAATGAGCAGTTCTTC
>TRBD1|few|TRBJ2-1|TRBV5-1
CASSLAGTARDNEQFF
TGCGCCAGCAGCTTGGCCGGGACAGCAAGGGACAATGAGCAGTTCTTC
>.|few|TRBJ1-2|TRBV7-8
CASSVRWQTANYGYTF
TGTGCCAGCAGCGTGCGGTGGCAGACAGCCAACTATGGCTACACCTTC
>TRBD2|.|TRBJ2-4|TRBV14
CASSQAGGMRDIQYF
TGTGCCAGCAGCCAAGCGGGAGGGATGAGAGACATTCAGTACTTC
>TRBD1|.|TRBJ2-7|TRBV29-1
CSVEGPDRGLDEQYF
TGCAGCGTTGAAGGACCGGACAGGGGGCTGGACGAGCAGTACTTC
>.|.|TRBJ2-2|TRBV11-2
CASTPQGNTGELFF
TGTGCCAGCACCCCCCAGGGCAACACCGGGGAGCTGTTTTTT
>TRBD1|.|TRBJ2-7|TRBV4-3
CASSHRQGTYEQYF
TGCGCCAGCAGCCATCGACAGGGAACCTACGAGCAGTACTTC
>.|.|TRBJ1-1|TRBV18
CASSPTGNTEAFF
TGTGCCAGCTCCCCGACAGGGAACACTGAAGCTTTCTTT
>TRBD2|.|TRBJ2-3|TRBV19
CASTPGSGRGNTQYF
TGTGCCAGTACCCCTGGGAGCGGGAGGGGAAACACGCAGTATTTT
>TRBD2|.|TRBJ2-2|TRBV14
CASSQERGGPPNTGELFF
TGTGCCAGCAGCCAAGAGCGGGGGGGTCCCCCGAACACCGGGGAGCTGTTTTTT
>TRBD1|.|TRBJ1-1|TRBV19
CASSIGTGAQAFF
TGTGCCAGTAGTATCGGGACAGGCGCTCAAGCTTTCTTT
>.|.|TRBJ2-7|TRBV6-1
CASSELGRTYEQYF
TGTGCCAGCAGTGAATTGGGCAGGACCTACGAGCAGTACTTC
>.|.|TRBJ1-5|TRBV11-2
CASSLSGQSSPQHF
TGTGCCAGCAGCTTAAGTGGCCAGTCCTCGCCCCAGCATTTT
>.|.|TRBJ1-4|TRBV15
CATSRDRARGEKLFF
TGTGCCACCAGCAGAGACAGGGCGCGGGGGGAAAAACTGTTTTTT
>TRBD1|.|TRBJ2-7|TRBV15
CATSSVDRDRVNEQYF
TGTGCCACCAGCAGCGTGGACCGGGACAGGGTCAACGAGCAGTACTTC
>TRBD2|.|TRBJ2-7|TRBV5-1
CASSPGPGRANYEQYF
TGCGCCAGCAGCCCGGGTCCCGGGAGGGCAAACTACGAGCAGTACTTC